The next 20 T cell receptor beta chains were all read from a single sample in a study of T cells in women clearing cervical HPV infection listed by TCRdb under 2018. Receptor amplification or capture employed the immunoSEQ multiplex PCR assay. This immuneACCESS table, as held by TCRdb, lists in-frame sequences with V and J called but not all clones. Of the missing ones, under half trace to an unresolved V gene in checked studies; the others have no known cause. This specimen's table enumerates 22,000 or so clones. 9% to 15% of the sample lies in the top ten. Sequenced: blood buffy coat. The receptor set was obtained from a woman between 18 and 70 years old with a cervical HPV16 infection that either progressed to CIN3+ or cleared (not recorded which).

For this clone: The read finishes 3 residues shy of the CDR3 end, and the germline J gene is used to complete it. This chain joins TRBV18 and TRBJ2-1; perhaps TRBD1 as D (6 bases). The germline V gene has CDR1 KGHSH and CDR2 LQKENI. The V end was cut by 3 bases, the J end by 9 bases, with 15 bases between. The CDR3 is 14 amino acids. The CDR3 sequence is CASSPTSRGGEQFF. The sequenced CDR3 bases are TGTGCCAGCTCACCTACCAGCAGGGGCGGTGAG.

Remarks on this clone: The read ends 3 residues early relative to the CDR3; the germline J gene fills the gap. This chain joins TRBV19 and TRBJ2-7; 12 bases map to TRBD1. CDR1 LNHDA and CDR2 SQIVND come from the germline V gene (reference sequence). J was trimmed by 5 bases and V by 4 bases; bases with no gene match: 9. There are 16 residues in the CDR3. CDR3 DNA, as far as it was read: TGTGCCAGTAGTAAGCACTCGGGACAGGGGGCCGACGAG. Its protein product is CASSKHSGQGADE. The entire CDR3 protein reads CASSKHSGQGADEQYF. Together with reference TRBV19 and TRBJ2-7, the CDR3 gives the full variable domain: DGGITQSPKYLFRKEGQNVTLSCEQNLNHDAMYWYRQDPGQGLRLIYYSQIVNDFQKGDIAEGYSVSREKKESFPLTVTSAQKNPTAFYLCASSKHSGQGADEQYFGPGTRLTVT.

As concerns this clone: The CDR3 goes on 3 residues after the read ends, and that part is filled in from the germline J gene. The chain employs TRBV20-1 and TRBJ2-2; 8 bases align to TRBD2. Germline CDR1 is DFQATT and CDR2 is SNEGSKA (reference sequence). The CDR3 has 16 residues. Germline trimming cut 0 bases from V and 4 bases from J; bases unmatched to any gene: 7. The CDR3 loop is CSARDPTGTSTGELFF. Partial CDR3 DNA: TGCAGTGCTAGAGATCCCACCGGGACTAGCACCGGGGAG.

A remark on this clone: The read comes to an end 3 residues before the CDR3 does, leaving the germline J gene to fill in the end. V is TRBV2 and J is TRBJ1-1, with a tentative D call TRBD1 (5 bases). The CDR3 is 15 amino acids. The V and J ends lost 7 bases and 2 bases respectively, with 17 bases between them. Germline assignment: CDR1 SNHLY and CDR2 FYNNEI. CDR3 DNA (partial): TGTGCCAGCATACTTCGGGCAGGGAAAAACACTGAA. Amino acid sequence: CASILRAGKNTE. The CDR3, in full, reads CASILRAGKNTEAFF.

Incomplete CDR3 DNA: TGTGCCAGCAGCCTACAGGGTTTCGACACCGGGGAG. Amino acid sequence: CASSLQGFDTGE. The complete CDR3 reads CASSLQGFDTGELFF. The genes are TRBV5-4 and TRBJ2-2; tentatively, D is TRBD1 (6 bases). The read ends 3 residues shy of where the CDR3 ends; the end is completed using the germline J gene. CDR1 SGHNT and CDR2 YYREEE come from the germline V gene (reference sequence). The CDR3 totals 15 residues. Trimming cost V 4 bases and J 3 bases, with 13 bases left between them.

Concerning this clone itself: The sequence runs out 3 residues before the end of the CDR3; the remainder is reconstructed from the germline J gene. The chain couples TRBV5-8 to TRBJ2-1; possibly TRBD1 for D (5 bases). This CDR3 spans 15 amino acids. Trimming left V 2 bases short and J 2 bases short, with 11 bases between. The germline gives CDR1 SGHTS, CDR2 YDEGEE. The CDR3 sequence is CASSFRQGTYNEQFF. Incomplete CDR3 DNA: TGTGCCAGCAGCTTCCGGCAGGGAACCTACAATGAG. Based on the CDR3 plus reference TRBV5-8 and TRBJ2-1, the full variable domain is EAGVTQSPTHLIKTRGQQATLRCSPISGHTSVYWYQQALGLGLQFLLWYDEGEERNRGNFPPRFSGRQFPNYSSELNVNALELEDSALYLCASSFRQGTYNEQFFGPGTRLTVL.

Turning to this clone: The read gets to within 3 residues of the CDR3 end, and the germline J gene fills in the rest. J is TRBJ2-7 and V is TRBV12-3 or TRBV12-4, with 12 nucleotides matching TRBD2. V was pared by 8 bases and J by 1 base, with 6 bases of the junction left unmatched. The CDR3 length is 15 residues. CDR3 DNA, as far as it was read: TGTGCCAGCGGACCCGGGACTAGCGGGTCCTACGAG. Its translation: CASGPGTSGSYE. Given in full, the CDR3 is CASGPGTSGSYEQYF.

As to this clone: The read halts 3 residues ahead of the CDR3 end, with the missing end drawn from the germline J gene. The chain couples TRBV10-3 to TRBJ1-3, with D possibly being TRBD1 (6 bases). The germline gives CDR1 ENHRY, CDR2 SYGVKD. The CDR3 loop spans 16 amino acids. V dropped 0 bases and J dropped 3 bases, with 12 bases sitting between them. The CDR3 spells CAISESPGAFGNTIYF. CDR3 bases read: TGTGCCATCAGTGAGTCGCCAGGGGCGTTTGGAAACACC.

To note about this clone: The read finishes 3 residues shy of the CDR3 end, and the germline J gene is used to complete it. This chain joins TRBV20-1 and TRBJ2-2; 16 positions agree with TRBD2. The CDR3 runs to 16 residues. Looked up from germline, CDR1 is DFQATT and CDR2 is SNEGSKA (reference sequence). Trimming cost V 5 bases and J 8 bases; bases outside gene matches: 8. The sequenced part of the CDR3 DNA is TGCAGTGCTGCCGGGACTAGCGGGAGGGCCCCGGGGGAG. This encodes CSAAGTSGRAPGE. The whole CDR3 sequence is CSAAGTSGRAPGELFF.

About this clone itself: The CDR3 goes on 3 residues after the read ends, and that part is filled in from the germline J gene. The chain links TRBV20-1 to TRBJ2-1, with a weak D call TRBD2 (5 bases). Between the trimmed V and J ends, which lost 3 bases and 0 bases, there was a span of 12 bases. Germline CDR1 is DFQATT and CDR2 is SNEGSKA (reference sequence). The CDR3 runs 15 residues. CDR3 region: CSASSSSSSYNEQFF. The sequenced part of the CDR3 DNA is TGCAGTGCTAGCTCTAGCTCCTCCTCCTACAATGAG.

As for this clone: The CDR3 is cut off 3 residues early in the read; its end comes from the germline J gene. The rearrangement uses TRBV20-1 and TRBJ2-3; no firm D call. Trimming removed 1 base at V and 0 bases at J, with 8 bases between. The CDR3 totals 14 residues. Germline loops: CDR1 DFQATT, CDR2 SNEGSKA (reference sequence). CDR3 bases read: TGCAGTGCTAGAGTTAGCCCCAGCACAGATACG. Protein sequence: CSARVSPSTDT. The whole CDR3 protein is CSARVSPSTDTQYF.

Turning to this clone: The read is 3 residues too short to cover the CDR3 end, so that end is filled in from the germline J gene. V usage is TRBV6-2 or TRBV6-3 and J usage is TRBJ1-1, with D unclear. This CDR3 is built from 11 residues. Germline CDR1 is MNHEY and CDR2 is SVGEGT. The part of the CDR3 DNA that was read is TGTGCCAGCAGTTACTCTTTAGAA. Residues: CASSYSLE. In full, the CDR3 is CASSYSLEAFF.

Worth noting for this clone: Sequencing ends 3 residues short of the CDR3 end; the germline J gene provides the rest. The chain uses TRBV12-3 or TRBV12-4 and TRBJ2-5; 7 positions agree with TRBD1. V shed 9 bases and J 1 base; nucleotides not matched to a gene: 5. The CDR3 loop spans 13 amino acids. This CDR3 is CASKKGAQETQYF. Incomplete CDR3 DNA: TGTGCCAGTAAGAAGGGGGCCCAAGAGACC.

Concerning this clone: From the germline J gene comes the end of the CDR3, since the read stops 3 residues before it. The chain recombines TRBV5-1 with TRBJ1-1; D possibly corresponds to TRBD1 (6 bases). V lost 3 bases, J lost 5 bases, and 17 bases lay in between. The germline CDR1 and CDR2 sequences are SGHRS and YFSETQ. The CDR3 is made up of 15 amino acids. This CDR3 is CASSSSGTPGTEAFF. CDR3 DNA (partial): TGCGCCAGCAGCTCTTCCGGGACACCTGGGACTGAA.

A word on this clone: Read data end 3 residues before the CDR3 end; the end is taken from the germline J gene. V is TRBV18 and J is TRBJ1-1; no clear D gene. The CDR3 runs 15 residues. CDR1 is KGHSH and CDR2 is LQKENI in the germline V gene. The CDR3 loop reads CASSPGLSSTDTAFF. The DNA read from the CDR3 is TGTGCCAGCTCACCCGGACTCTCTAGCACAGATACG.

The sequenced part of the CDR3 DNA is TGTGCCAGTAGTATTATTTCCGCGACCGGTGGCAGGGGGCGACAGCCC. This sequence encodes CASSIISATGGRGRQP. The entire CDR3 protein reads CASSIISATGGRGRQPQHF. The chain joins TRBV19 to TRBJ1-5; 8 nucleotides match TRBD1. The read gets to within 3 residues of the CDR3 end, and the germline J gene fills in the rest. CDR3 length: 19 amino acids. V lost 3 bases and J lost 7; bases outside the gene matches: 20. CDR1 LNHDA and CDR2 SQIVND come from the germline V gene (reference sequence).

As concerns this clone: The read ends 3 residues shy of where the CDR3 ends; the end is completed using the germline J gene. V gene TRBV18 combines with J gene TRBJ1-3, with 11 bases fitting TRBD1. This CDR3 spans 15 amino acids. J lost 4 bases, V lost 5 bases, and 4 bases had no gene match. CDR1 is KGHSH and CDR2 is LQKENI in the germline V gene. The DNA read from the CDR3 is TGTGCCAGCTCAGACCGGACAGGGGGCGGAAACACC. It yields the protein CASSDRTGGGNT. The CDR3, in full, reads CASSDRTGGGNTIYF.

As to this clone: Read coverage stops 3 residues before the CDR3 terminus; the germline J gene supplies the remainder. The rearrangement joins TRBV7-2 to TRBJ1-2; D is undetermined. V was trimmed by 4 bases and J by 5 bases, leaving 8 bases between them. Germline assignment: CDR1 SGHTA and CDR2 FQGNSA. The CDR3 contains 12 residues. The DNA read from the CDR3 is TGTGCCAGCAGCTCGTCAGTTTATGGC. Its protein product is CASSSSVYG. The full CDR3 is CASSSSVYGYTF.

This clone is classed as medium-sized by frequency. The read terminates 3 residues ahead of where the CDR3 ends, so the germline J gene completes it. V is TRBV2 and J is TRBJ2-3; a possible D gene is TRBD1 (5 bases). V gave up 7 bases and J gave up 2 bases, with 13 bases separating them. Germline CDR1 SNHLY, CDR2 FYNNEI. The CDR3 is 14 amino acids. Partial CDR3 DNA: TGTGCCAGCATGGCAGGGTCCCTCACAGATACG. It codes for CASMAGSLTDT. The full CDR3 protein reads CASMAGSLTDTQYF. Full variable domain (missing parts from reference TRBV2 and TRBJ2-3): EPEVTQTPSHQVTQMGQEVILRCVPISNHLYFYWYRQILGQKVEFLVSFYNNEISEKSEIFDDQFSVERPDGSNFTLKIRSTKLEDSAMYFCASMAGSLTDTQYFGPGTRLTVL.

About this clone itself: The read finishes 3 residues shy of the CDR3 end, and the germline J gene is used to complete it. V is TRBV12-3 or TRBV12-4 and J is TRBJ1-1; 9 bases fit TRBD1. V shed 4 bases, J shed 4 bases, and the junction held 7 bases outside the gene matches. The CDR3 is made up of 15 amino acids. This CDR3 reads CASSSDRGRGTEAFF. Incomplete CDR3 DNA: TGTGCCAGCAGTTCCGACAGGGGGAGGGGCACTGAA.